This T cell receptor beta chain was sequenced for a study of spatial heterogeneity in lung cancer. Study-level results: Ubiquitous expanded tumor TCRs appeared in blood more at resection than follow-up.

The CDR3 runs 21 residues. V was clipped by 0 bases and J by 1 base; unmatched bases: 21. The V gene's germline CDR1 is DFQATT and CDR2 SNEGSKA (reference sequence). This clonotype was detected only a few times. Its antigen is still unknown. TCRdb itself ran the 5' RACE reads through MiXCR, one entry per CDR3 protein. The sample has approximately 41,000 distinct CDR3 sequences, about 10% seen once; the top ten hold 17%. This sample's time point: blood at routine non-recurrence follow-up after resection. This TCR was recovered from a female donor with early-stage non-small cell lung cancer. The specimen was PBMCs, collected at follow-up. This chain joins TRBV20-1 and TRBJ1-5; 7 bases are shared with TRBD1. CDR3 region: CSARDLPRQGQTLISNQPQHF. The CDR3 bases are TGCAGTGCTAGAGACTTACCTAGACAGGGCCAGACCTTGATAAGCAATCAGCCCCAGCATTTT.